These T cell receptor beta chains were read from a single sample in a study of blood T cell repertoires in COVID-19. Here immunoSEQ multiplex PCR was the method, and the copy in TCRdb shows in-frame clones only, minus some. The sample shows 60,000 to 80,000 clones, 84% of them seen only once. The sequenced material came from peripheral blood. The source of these receptors is a man aged 50-60 years with active COVID-19. CDR3s include the opening cysteine and the closing phenylalanine or tryptophan. The order of the fields is J gene, D gene, clone size, V gene, CDR3 DNA, CDR3 protein. A D gene is named only where the DNA matches it firmly. Some rows have no size entry. The others give once, few or many, or a class for an expanded clone.

>TRBJ2-7|TRBD2|-|TRBV5-1
TGCGCCAGCAGCTTGACCCCTAGCGGGAGCGCCTACGAGCAGTACTTC
CASSLTPSGSAYEQYF
>TRBJ2-1|-|-|TRBV12-5
TGTGCTAGTCCGGGGGAATACAATGAGCAGTTCTTC
CASPGEYNEQFF
>TRBJ1-6|-|-|TRBV4-2
TGTGCCAGCAGCCAAGATTACCAGGGGCGGCGTTCACCCCTCCACTTT
CASSQDYQGRRSPLHF
>TRBJ1-1|TRBD1|-|TRBV5-6
TGTGCCAGCAGCTTGGGTGACAGGGGAACTGAAGCTTTCTTT
CASSLGDRGTEAFF
>TRBJ2-1|TRBD2|-|TRBV24-1
TGTGCCACCAGTGATCGACTAGCGCCCGCTCAGGAGCAGTTCTTC
CATSDRLAPAQEQFF
>TRBJ2-7|-|-|TRBV5-6
TGTGCCAGCACGAAAACGGGGATCCTCGAGCAGTACTTC
CASTKTGILEQYF
>TRBJ2-5|-|once|TRBV11-2
TGTGCCAGCAGCCTCGGGACATATGAGACCCAGTACTTC
CASSLGTYETQYF
>TRBJ1-1|-|-|TRBV7-9
TGTGCCAGCAGTTCCTCGGGTCGAAACACTGAAGCTTTCTTT
CASSSSGRNTEAFF
>TRBJ1-1|-|-|TRBV21-1
TGTGCCAGCAGCAAATTCCCCCGGGGGACGTACACTGAAGCTTTCTTT
CASSKFPRGTYTEAFF
>TRBJ2-7|-|few|TRBV7-9
TGTGCCAGCAGCTTAGTCAGCGGAGGGATCTACGAGCAGTACTTC
CASSLVSGGIYEQYF
>TRBJ2-7|TRBD2|-|TRBV11-2
TGTGCCAGCAGCTTAGTGGCTAGCGGGAGATTGTTCAACGAGCAGTACTTC
CASSLVASGRLFNEQYF
>TRBJ1-1|-|few|TRBV6-2/TRBV6-3
TGTGCCAGCAGTTACTATCCCGGGGGCACTGAAGCTTTCTTT
CASSYYPGGTEAFF
>TRBJ2-7|TRBD2|-|TRBV10-3
TGTGCCATCAAGGGGAGGGACGAGCAGTACTTC
CAIKGRDEQYF
>TRBJ2-1|-|-|TRBV7-2
TGTGCCAGCAGAGGGACTTTCAGCTCCTACAATGAGCAGTTCTTC
CASRGTFSSYNEQFF
>TRBJ2-2|TRBD2|-|TRBV27
TGTGCCAGCAGTTCTAGACCGGGACTAGCGGGATTTAGCACCGGGGAGCTGTTTTTT
CASSSRPGLAGFSTGELFF